The present entry profiles one T cell receptor beta chain with its context. Molecular barcoded adaptors covering alpha/delta and beta/gamma chains were used on 400 to 450 ng RNA. TCRdb analysed the reads with MiXCR anew, one entry per CDR3 protein. In the table there are tens of thousands of distinct CDR3 sequences, around 13% of which are singletons. The data were obtained in a study of read filtering for tumor transcriptome and immune sequencing. Whole-study context: TCR-mapped reads were about 4.05 to 11 million with IR-seq versus roughly 75 to 1,400 with RNA-seq.

The CDR3 sequence is 14 residues long. The V gene lost 4 bases and the J gene lost 2 bases, with 11 bases spanning the gap. CDR1 is SQVTM and CDR2 is ANQGSEA in the germline V gene. The chain carries TRBV29-1 and TRBJ2-2; D is undetermined. Material for sequencing was a population of CD138-negative cells sorted from bone marrow. This clonotype was obtained from a donor at least 40 years old with multiple myeloma. CDR3 bases: TGCAGCGTTGTGAGTCTAGGTAACACCGGGGAGCTGTTTTTT. Translation gives CSVVSLGNTGELFF.